Shown below are 26 T cell receptor beta chains from a single sample sequenced in a study of somatic mutations in cytotoxic T cells in rheumatoid arthritis. Profiled with immunoSEQ multiplex PCR; TCRdb holds only in-frame clones, not every one. Of approximately 9,300 clones listed, just over 90% are singletons. Sequencing was done on a sample of CD8+ T cells sorted from blood. The source is a woman under 30 with rheumatoid arthritis.

The chain carries TRBV25-1 and TRBJ2-7, with D maybe TRBD1 (5 bases). Between the trimmed V and J ends, which lost 1 base and 3 bases, there was a span of 16 bases. The CDR3 loop spans 16 amino acids. Germline lookup yields CDR1 MGHDK and CDR2 SYGVNS. CDR3 bases: TGTGCCAGCAGTGAATCCCTCAGGGATAACGGCTACGAGCAGTACTTC. It encodes CASSESLRDNGYEQYF.

The CDR3 loop is CASSPITGDTDTQYF. The CDR3 DNA reads as TGTGCCAGCAGTCCCATTACCGGGGACACAGATACGCAGTATTTT. The chain is built from TRBV28 and TRBJ2-3; TRBD2 is a possible D gene (5 bases). V gave up 5 bases and J gave up 2 bases, with 14 bases separating them. The CDR3 runs 15 residues. CDR1 and CDR2 (germline): MDHEN, SYDVKM.

This clone was counted a single time. The chain uses TRBV4-1 and TRBJ2-7; no clear D gene. Germline V lookup: CDR1 MGHRA, CDR2 YSYEKL. The CDR3 covers 12 residues. The V end lost 2 bases, the J end lost 4 bases, and 6 bases lay between the germline ends. The CDR3 DNA is TGCGCCAGCAGCCAATTCGGGTACGAGCAGTACTTC. Protein sequence: CASSQFGYEQYF.

The chain is built from TRBV6-5 and TRBJ1-2, with D unresolved. CDR3 size: 14 residues. The germline V and J ends were trimmed by 1 base and 2 bases, with 8 bases remaining between them. Germline assignment: CDR1 MNHEY and CDR2 SVGAGI. DNA of the CDR3: TGTGCCAGCAGTTACTGGAGGCTCAACTATGGCTACACCTTC. Its translation is CASSYWRLNYGYTF.

The rearrangement links TRBV9 to TRBJ1-2, with D unclear. Germline-derived CDR1 and CDR2 are SGDLS and YYNGEE. V was trimmed by 0 bases and J by 7 bases, leaving 13 bases between them. CDR3 size: 14 residues. DNA of the CDR3: TGTGCCAGCAGCGTAGGAGGAGGATCGGGTGGCTACACCTTC. This gives the protein CASSVGGGSGGYTF.

This chain uses TRBV13 with TRBJ2-7; 10 nucleotides line up with TRBD1. V lost 1 base, J lost 2 bases, and 2 bases stayed unmatched. Looked up from germline, CDR1 is PRHDT and CDR2 is FYEKMQ (reference sequence). The CDR3 length is 15 residues. CDR3 amino acids: CASSLEGQGTYEQYF. DNA of the CDR3: TGTGCCAGCAGCTTAGAGGGACAGGGGACCTACGAGCAGTACTTC.

The chain couples TRBV13 to TRBJ2-3, with D possibly TRBD2 on 6 matching bases. CDR3 length: 15 amino acids. CDR1 and CDR2 from the germline V gene are PRHDT and FYEKMQ (reference sequence). Trimming shortened V by 2 bases and J by 0 bases, and 9 bases separated the two germline ends. CDR3 DNA: TGTGCCAGCAGCTTAAGCGGGCCTAGCACAGATACGCAGTATTTT. Its translation: CASSLSGPSTDTQYF.

This rearrangement joins TRBV11-2 to TRBJ1-2; tentatively, D is TRBD1 (6 bases). CDR3 length equals 16 residues. The V end was cut by 0 bases, the J end by 6 bases, with 17 bases between. Germline V gene lookup returns CDR1 SGHAT and CDR2 FQNNGV. The CDR3 DNA is TGTGCCAGCAGCTTAGATCCGGGGGGCTGGGCGGATGGCTACACCTTC. Translation: CASSLDPGGWADGYTF.

The rearrangement joins TRBV19 to TRBJ1-1, with TRBD1 identical over 9 bases. After removal of 5 bases from V and 5 bases from J, the junction contained 9 bases not matched to a gene. Germline V CDR1 and CDR2: LNHDA, SQIVND (reference sequence). The CDR3 is made up of 15 amino acids. The CDR3 DNA sequence: TGTGCCAGTAGTGGGGGACAGGGTGGGTGGACTGAAGCTTTCTTT. Its protein product is CASSGGQGGWTEAFF.

The CDR3 nucleotides are TGTGCCAGCAGCCCCCTAGGGGTGACGACTGAAGCTTTCTTT. Encoded protein: CASSPLGVTTEAFF. This chain links TRBV11-3 with TRBJ1-1; weak D call: TRBD1 (5 bases). Germline values: CDR1 SGHNT, CDR2 YENEEA. Between the trimmed V and J ends, which lost 5 bases and 5 bases, there was a span of 15 bases. The CDR3 spans 14 residues.

The chain joins TRBV6-6 to TRBJ1-2; D not resolved. This CDR3 comprises 15 residues. V lost 2 bases and J 4 bases, leaving 14 bases between the germline ends. Germline V gene data show CDR1 as MNHNY and CDR2 as SVGAGI (reference sequence). CDR3 bases: TGTGCCAGCAGTTACCAAGACACCTTCGGCTATGGCTACACCTTC. Residues: CASSYQDTFGYGYTF.

The V gene is TRBV6-5, the J gene TRBJ2-7; TRBD1 is a possible D gene (5 bases). CDR3 length: 12 amino acids. Germline loops: CDR1 MNHEY, CDR2 SVGAGI. Trimming took off 4 bases at V and 7 bases at J, with 11 bases between the two ends. The CDR3 loop is CASSSTGGEQYF. CDR3 DNA: TGTGCCAGCAGTTCAACAGGTGGAGAGCAGTACTTC.

Notes on this clone: One end of the junction fails to match germline, which may point to a read error. The V gene is TRBV28, the J gene TRBJ2-5; 8 nucleotides match TRBD2. Germline CDR1 is MDHEN and CDR2 is SYDVKM. This CDR3 is 15 amino acids long. The CDR3 sequence: CASSPPGGRTEAQYF. In DNA, the CDR3 is TGTGCCAGCAGTCCCCCGGGGGGGAGGACAGAGGCCCAGTACTTC.

The chain uses TRBV6-4 and TRBJ2-2; possibly TRBD1 for D (5 bases). V was trimmed by 4 bases and J by 4 bases, leaving 7 bases between them. Germline loops: CDR1 MRHNA, CDR2 SNTAGT. The CDR3 covers 13 residues. The CDR3 protein is CASSGGLTGELFF. The CDR3 region has the DNA TGTGCCAGCAGTGGGGGCCTCACCGGGGAGCTGTTTTTT.

V gene TRBV27 combines with J gene TRBJ2-1; tentative D call: TRBD1 (5 bases). The CDR3 is 13 amino acids. Per germline, CDR1 MNHEY and CDR2 SMNVEV (reference sequence). V was pared by 6 bases and J by 2 bases, with 8 bases between. The CDR3, as DNA: TGTGCCAGCAGCCCCAGGGCCTACAATGAGCAGTTCTTC. As protein: CASSPRAYNEQFF.

The CDR3 nucleotides read TGTGCCAGTAGTCGCCGAGGGGGCACCTACAATGAGCAGTTCTTC. The encoded protein is CASSRRGGTYNEQFF. The chain has TRBV19 and TRBJ2-1; 7 bases are shared with TRBD1. This CDR3 is 15 amino acids long. Trimming at V came to 5 bases and at J to 2 bases, leaving 6 bases not matched to a gene. CDR1 is LNHDA and CDR2 is SQIVND in the germline V gene (reference sequence).

V gene TRBV7-2 combines with J gene TRBJ2-5; no firm D call. The J call may be incorrect, as the DNA end agrees better with TRBJ2-7. Germline-derived CDR1 and CDR2 are SGHTA and FQGNSA. The length of the CDR3 is 13 residues. This CDR3 is CASSSDITYEQYF. CDR3 bases: TGTGCCAGCAGCTCCGACATAACCTACGAGCAGTACTTC.

This clone was picked up one time. The V call is TRBV11-2, the J call TRBJ1-2, with no clear D. The V gene's germline CDR1 is SGHAT and CDR2 FQNNGV. The CDR3 length is 13 residues. V was clipped by 1 base and J by 2 bases, with 5 bases between them. The CDR3 is CASSLGGNYGYTF. Written as DNA, the CDR3 is TGTGCCAGCAGCTTAGGCGGGAACTATGGCTACACCTTC.

CDR3 nucleotides: TGTGCCACCAGCAGTGCCGGGGATAGCAATCAGCCCCAGCATTTT. It translates to CATSSAGDSNQPQHF. The rearrangement joins TRBV15 to TRBJ1-5; D unclear. This CDR3 comprises 15 residues. Germline V gene lookup returns CDR1 LNHNV and CDR2 YYDKDF (reference sequence). V lost 3 bases to trimming and J lost 0 bases, with 9 bases between them.

J is TRBJ2-1 and V is TRBV7-2, with 10 positions matching TRBD2. This CDR3 has 15 residues. V was clipped by 6 bases and J by 7 bases; unmatched bases: 9. Germline CDR1 is SGHTA and CDR2 is FQGNSA. CDR3: CASSWLAGEGNEQFF. The CDR3 region has the DNA TGTGCCAGCAGTTGGCTAGCGGGAGAAGGAAATGAGCAGTTCTTC.

The chain is built from TRBV9 and TRBJ2-1; TRBD2 agrees at 13 bases. Germline CDR1 SGDLS, CDR2 YYNGEE. The length of the CDR3 is 19 residues. V shed 6 bases and J 8 bases; nucleotides not matched to a gene: 20. CDR3 sequence: CASTEPQLAGGPEPHEQFF. CDR3 nucleotides: TGTGCCAGCACCGAGCCCCAACTAGCGGGGGGGCCGGAGCCCCATGAGCAGTTCTTC.

The chain couples TRBV11-2 to TRBJ1-2, with D perhaps TRBD1 (5 bases). V lost 2 bases to trimming and J lost 4 bases, with 11 bases between them. The CDR3 length is 14 residues. The germline CDR1 and CDR2 sequences are SGHAT and FQNNGV. The CDR3 reads CASSLTGGTYGYTF. The CDR3 DNA follows: TGTGCCAGCAGCTTAACGGGGGGGACCTATGGCTACACCTTC.

The chain uses TRBV6-1 and TRBJ1-5, with D unresolved. The length of the CDR3 is 13 residues. The V gene's germline CDR1 is MNHNS and CDR2 SASEGT. Trimming took off 6 bases at V and 2 bases at J, with 8 bases between the two ends. CDR3 nucleotide sequence: TGTGCCAGCAGCCTCCGGGGCAATCAGCCCCAGCATTTT. This translates into CASSLRGNQPQHF.

The chain has TRBV7-9 and TRBJ2-7; 8 bases line up with TRBD2. CDR1 is SEHNR, CDR2 FQNEAQ, per germline (reference sequence). The CDR3 totals 15 residues. Trimming at V came to 1 base and at J to 3 bases, leaving 5 bases not matched to a gene. CDR3 DNA sequence: TGTGCCAGCAGCTTAGTCCTTAGCGGGAACTACGAGCAGTACTTC. Translation gives CASSLVLSGNYEQYF.

V and J are TRBV27 and TRBJ2-1, with 11 bases matching TRBD2. Trimming at V came to 4 bases and at J to 5 bases, leaving 16 bases not matched to a gene. Per germline, CDR1 MNHEY and CDR2 SMNVEV (reference sequence). This CDR3 contains 19 residues. The CDR3 reads CASSSTPPLLAGANNEQFF. The CDR3 DNA reads as TGTGCCAGCAGTTCCACCCCCCCTTTACTAGCGGGGGCCAACAATGAGCAGTTCTTC.

The genes are TRBV4-3 and TRBJ1-5; maybe TRBD1 (5 bases). V was trimmed by 4 bases and J by 1 base, leaving 11 bases between them. This CDR3 has 15 amino acids. The germline CDR1 and CDR2 sequences are LGHNA and YSLEER. CDR3 sequence reads: CASSLGAGSNQPQHF. The CDR3 DNA reads as TGCGCCAGCAGCCTGGGTGCAGGGAGCAATCAGCCCCAGCATTTT.